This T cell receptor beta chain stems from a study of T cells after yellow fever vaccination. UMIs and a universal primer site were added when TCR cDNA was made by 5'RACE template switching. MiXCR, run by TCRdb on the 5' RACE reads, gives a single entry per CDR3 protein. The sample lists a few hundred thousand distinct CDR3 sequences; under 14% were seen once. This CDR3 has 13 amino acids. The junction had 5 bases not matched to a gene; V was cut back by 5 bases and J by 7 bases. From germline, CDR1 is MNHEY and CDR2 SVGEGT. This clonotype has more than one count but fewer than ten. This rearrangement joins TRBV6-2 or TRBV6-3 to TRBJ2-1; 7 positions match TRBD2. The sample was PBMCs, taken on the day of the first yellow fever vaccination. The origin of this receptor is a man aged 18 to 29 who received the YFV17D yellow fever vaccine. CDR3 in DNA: TGTGCCAGCAGTGCCTTCGGGGGGAATGAGCAGTTCTTC. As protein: CASSAFGGNEQFF.